The rows below give T cell receptor beta chains drawn from one sample of a study of OX40 agonist ivuxolimab in advanced cancers. Only in-frame clones appear in the TCRdb table, and some are missing; sequencing was by immunoSEQ multiplex PCR. The table has some 52,000 clones, around 80% seen once. This specimen consisted of CD4+ or CD8+ T cells sorted from blood, obtained in a trial of the OX40 agonist ivuxolimab. The source of these receptors is an adult with an advanced solid tumor such as melanoma, head and neck, liver or kidney cancer. Each CDR3 is given with its conserved first and last residue. The order of the fields is J gene, V gene, D gene, clone size, CDR3 protein, CDR3 DNA. A D gene is named only where the DNA matches it firmly. The size field is filled for only some rows; it gives once, few, many or a size class.

j_gene: TRBJ1-1; v_gene: TRBV7-8; d_gene: TRBD1; abundance: few; CDR3aa: CASSLGGSEAFF; CDR3nt: TGTGCCAGCAGCCTAGGGGGCTCTGAAGCTTTCTTT
j_gene: TRBJ1-2; v_gene: TRBV7-2; d_gene: TRBD1; abundance: .; CDR3aa: CASSFPGTGLNNGYTF; CDR3nt: TGTGCCAGCAGTTTCCCCGGGACAGGGCTCAATAACGGCTACACCTTC
j_gene: TRBJ2-1; v_gene: TRBV7-9; d_gene: TRBD2; abundance: .; CDR3aa: CASSRRTSGGANEQFF; CDR3nt: TGTGCCAGCAGCCGGAGGACTAGCGGGGGGGCCAATGAGCAGTTCTTC
j_gene: TRBJ2-2; v_gene: TRBV5-1; d_gene: TRBD2; abundance: .; CDR3aa: CASSSLAAGELFF; CDR3nt: TGCGCCAGCAGCTCACTAGCGGCCGGGGAGCTGTTTTTT
j_gene: TRBJ2-5; v_gene: TRBV6-6; d_gene: .; abundance: .; CDR3aa: CASSYSMGGAETQYF; CDR3nt: TGTGCCAGCAGTTACTCGATGGGGGGCGCGGAGACCCAGTACTTC
j_gene: TRBJ1-1; v_gene: TRBV10-3; d_gene: TRBD1; abundance: few; CDR3aa: CAIRADREAFF; CDR3nt: TGTGCCATCAGAGCGGACAGGGAAGCTTTCTTT
j_gene: TRBJ1-1; v_gene: TRBV20-1; d_gene: .; abundance: once; CDR3aa: CSAPQNTEAFF; CDR3nt: TGCAGTGCTCCCCAGAACACTGAAGCTTTCTTT
j_gene: TRBJ2-2; v_gene: TRBV7-3; d_gene: .; abundance: .; CDR3aa: CASSLTGGVNTGELFF; CDR3nt: TGTGCCAGCAGCTTAACTGGCGGGGTGAACACCGGGGAGCTGTTTTTT
j_gene: TRBJ2-1; v_gene: TRBV10-3; d_gene: .; abundance: .; CDR3aa: CAISADTYNEQFF; CDR3nt: TGTGCCATCAGTGCGGACACCTACAATGAGCAGTTCTTC
j_gene: TRBJ2-3; v_gene: TRBV10-2; d_gene: TRBD1; abundance: few; CDR3aa: CATQRVGGPDTQYF; CDR3nt: TGCGCCACCCAGAGGGTAGGGGGCCCAGATACGCAGTATTTT
j_gene: TRBJ2-3; v_gene: TRBV15; d_gene: .; abundance: .; CDR3aa: CATSRADTLGYTDTQYF; CDR3nt: TGTGCCACCAGCAGAGCGGACACCCTGGGATACACAGATACGCAGTATTTT
j_gene: TRBJ2-2; v_gene: TRBV7-8; d_gene: TRBD2; abundance: few; CDR3aa: CASRQLLAGGQTGELFF; CDR3nt: TGTGCCAGCAGACAATTACTAGCGGGAGGGCAAACCGGGGAGCTGTTTTTT
j_gene: TRBJ1-3; v_gene: TRBV2; d_gene: .; abundance: .; CDR3aa: CASIADSTIYF; CDR3nt: TGTGCCAGCATCGCGGATAGCACCATATATTTT
j_gene: TRBJ2-2; v_gene: TRBV4-1; d_gene: TRBD1; abundance: .; CDR3aa: CASSQRSGTENTGELFF; CDR3nt: TGCGCCAGCAGCCAACGATCCGGGACAGAGAACACCGGGGAGCTGTTTTTT
j_gene: TRBJ1-2; v_gene: TRBV27; d_gene: .; abundance: few; CDR3aa: CASSLIGGLVGYTF; CDR3nt: TGTGCCAGCAGTTTAATCGGGGGCTTAGTTGGCTACACCTTC
j_gene: TRBJ1-2; v_gene: TRBV5-1; d_gene: .; abundance: few; CDR3aa: CASSLAGDGYTF; CDR3nt: TGCGCCAGCAGCTTGGCAGGGGACGGCTACACCTTC
j_gene: TRBJ2-1; v_gene: TRBV9; d_gene: .; abundance: .; CDR3aa: CASSVGGGIYNEQFF; CDR3nt: TGTGCCAGCAGCGTAGGCGGCGGGATCTACAATGAGCAGTTCTTC
j_gene: TRBJ1-5; v_gene: TRBV5-6; d_gene: TRBD1; abundance: .; CDR3aa: CASSRQGNGNQPQHF; CDR3nt: TGTGCCAGCAGCCGACAGGGAAATGGCAATCAGCCCCAGCATTTT
j_gene: TRBJ2-5; v_gene: TRBV6-5; d_gene: TRBD2; abundance: .; CDR3aa: CASALGGNQETQYF; CDR3nt: TGTGCCAGCGCCCTGGGAGGGAACCAAGAGACCCAGTACTTC
j_gene: TRBJ1-5; v_gene: TRBV7-6; d_gene: .; abundance: .; CDR3aa: CASSFTRGALDQPQHF; CDR3nt: TGTGCCAGCAGCTTTACACGGGGCGCATTGGATCAGCCCCAGCATTTT
j_gene: TRBJ1-1; v_gene: TRBV28; d_gene: TRBD1; abundance: .; CDR3aa: CASISGGMNTEAFF; CDR3nt: TGTGCCAGCATATCAGGGGGGATGAACACTGAAGCTTTCTTT
j_gene: TRBJ2-3; v_gene: TRBV7-9; d_gene: TRBD1; abundance: .; CDR3aa: CASSLDGTGGLDTQYF; CDR3nt: TGTGCCAGCAGCTTAGATGGGACAGGGGGATTAGATACGCAGTATTTT
j_gene: TRBJ1-1; v_gene: TRBV7-2; d_gene: .; abundance: .; CDR3aa: CASSFYAEAFF; CDR3nt: TGTGCCAGCAGCTTTTACGCTGAAGCTTTCTTT
j_gene: TRBJ2-1; v_gene: TRBV11-2; d_gene: .; abundance: .; CDR3aa: CASSLPRDEQFF; CDR3nt: TGTGCCAGCAGCCTACCGAGGGATGAGCAGTTCTTC
j_gene: TRBJ1-5; v_gene: TRBV27; d_gene: .; abundance: .; CDR3aa: CASSLGSVQPQHF; CDR3nt: TGTGCCAGCAGTTTGGGGTCTGTTCAGCCCCAGCATTTT
j_gene: TRBJ2-2; v_gene: TRBV28; d_gene: TRBD2; abundance: .; CDR3aa: CASSPPGGLDNTGELFF; CDR3nt: TGTGCCAGCAGTCCCCCGGGCGGACTAGACAACACCGGGGAGCTGTTTTTT
j_gene: TRBJ1-6; v_gene: TRBV7-9; d_gene: .; abundance: few; CDR3aa: CASSMGSQADSPLHF; CDR3nt: TGTGCCAGCAGCATGGGGTCCCAAGCGGATTCACCCCTCCACTTT
j_gene: TRBJ2-5; v_gene: TRBV21-1; d_gene: .; abundance: once; CDR3aa: CASDGKTDSVMGETQYF; CDR3nt: TGTGCCAGCGATGGGAAAACGGACTCAGTGATGGGTGAGACCCAGTACTTC
j_gene: TRBJ1-2; v_gene: TRBV29-1; d_gene: .; abundance: .; CDR3aa: CSVGVADYGYTF; CDR3nt: TGCAGCGTTGGGGTCGCCGACTATGGCTACACCTTC
j_gene: TRBJ2-1; v_gene: TRBV28; d_gene: .; abundance: .; CDR3aa: CASSTRFQSYNEQFF; CDR3nt: TGTGCCAGCAGTACCCGGTTTCAGAGTTACAATGAGCAGTTCTTC
j_gene: TRBJ2-7; v_gene: TRBV5-6; d_gene: .; abundance: .; CDR3aa: CASSLRNLPYEQYF; CDR3nt: TGTGCCAGCAGCTTACGCAATCTGCCCTACGAGCAGTACTTC
j_gene: TRBJ1-1; v_gene: TRBV11-3; d_gene: .; abundance: .; CDR3aa: CASSSGMNTEAFF; CDR3nt: TGTGCCAGCAGCTCCGGAATGAACACTGAAGCTTTCTTT
j_gene: TRBJ2-1; v_gene: TRBV5-1; d_gene: .; abundance: .; CDR3aa: CASSLRALSSYNEQFF; CDR3nt: TGCGCCAGCAGCTTGAGGGCCTTGAGCTCCTACAATGAGCAGTTCTTC
j_gene: TRBJ2-1; v_gene: TRBV7-8; d_gene: TRBD2; abundance: .; CDR3aa: CASSLARTSGGYNEQFF; CDR3nt: TGTGCCAGCAGCTTAGCGAGGACTAGCGGGGGGTACAATGAGCAGTTCTTC
j_gene: TRBJ1-5; v_gene: TRBV28; d_gene: .; abundance: .; CDR3aa: CASSFRVGPQPQHF; CDR3nt: TGTGCCAGCAGTTTTCGGGTCGGCCCTCAGCCCCAGCATTTT
j_gene: TRBJ2-2; v_gene: TRBV7-3; d_gene: .; abundance: .; CDR3aa: CASSIGGAGTGELFF; CDR3nt: TGTGCCAGCAGCATAGGTGGGGCGGGGACCGGGGAGCTGTTTTTT
j_gene: TRBJ2-3; v_gene: TRBV10-3; d_gene: .; abundance: .; CDR3aa: CAISGQIVTSTDTQYF; CDR3nt: TGTGCCATCAGTGGACAGATCGTAACTAGCACAGATACGCAGTATTTT
j_gene: TRBJ2-2; v_gene: TRBV5-6; d_gene: .; abundance: .; CDR3aa: CASTSLDTLNTGELFF; CDR3nt: TGTGCCAGCACTTCATTGGACACTTTGAACACCGGGGAGCTGTTTTTT
j_gene: TRBJ1-1; v_gene: TRBV9; d_gene: TRBD1; abundance: .; CDR3aa: CASSVPGQGNTEAFF; CDR3nt: TGTGCCAGCAGCGTCCCGGGACAGGGGAACACTGAAGCTTTCTTT
j_gene: TRBJ2-2; v_gene: TRBV29-1; d_gene: .; abundance: .; CDR3aa: CSVLLWDAANTGELFF; CDR3nt: TGCAGCGTCCTGCTATGGGACGCAGCGAACACCGGGGAGCTGTTTTTT
j_gene: TRBJ2-1; v_gene: TRBV5-1; d_gene: .; abundance: few; CDR3aa: CASSLGGVYNEQFF; CDR3nt: TGCGCCAGCAGCTTGGGTGGGGTATACAATGAGCAGTTCTTC
j_gene: TRBJ2-7; v_gene: TRBV18; d_gene: .; abundance: .; CDR3aa: CASRDQSSYEQYF; CDR3nt: TGTGCCAGCCGGGACCAGTCCTCCTACGAGCAGTACTTC
j_gene: TRBJ2-6; v_gene: TRBV4-2; d_gene: .; abundance: .; CDR3aa: CASSQGRGSGANVLTF; CDR3nt: TGTGCCAGCAGCCAAGGTAGGGGGTCTGGGGCCAACGTCCTGACTTTC
j_gene: TRBJ1-2; v_gene: TRBV5-1; d_gene: TRBD1; abundance: few; CDR3aa: CASSARDRVSYGYTF; CDR3nt: TGCGCCAGCAGCGCCCGGGACAGGGTTTCCTATGGCTACACCTTC